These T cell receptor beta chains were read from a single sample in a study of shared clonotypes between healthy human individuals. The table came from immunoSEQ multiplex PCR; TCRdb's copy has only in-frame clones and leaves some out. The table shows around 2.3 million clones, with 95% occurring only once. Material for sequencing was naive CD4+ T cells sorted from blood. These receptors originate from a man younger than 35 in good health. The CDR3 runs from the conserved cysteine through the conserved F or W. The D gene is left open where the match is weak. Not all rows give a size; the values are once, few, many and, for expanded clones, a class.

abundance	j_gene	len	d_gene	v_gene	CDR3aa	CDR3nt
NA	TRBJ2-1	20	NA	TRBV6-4	CASSDFDPPTAKSSYNEQFF	TGTGCCAGCAGTGACTTCGACCCCCCTACAGCCAAGAGCTCCTACAATGAGCAGTTCTTC
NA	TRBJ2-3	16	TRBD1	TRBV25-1	CASSTGQGGRSDTQYF	TGTGCCAGCAGTACTGGACAGGGGGGGCGATCAGATACGCAGTATTTT
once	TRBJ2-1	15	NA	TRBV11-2	CASSPRLGGVNEQFF	TGTGCCAGCAGCCCCCGTCTCGGCGGGGTAAATGAGCAGTTCTTC
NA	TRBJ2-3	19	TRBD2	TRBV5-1	CASSLEGAGGTGGTDTQYF	TGCGCCAGCAGCTTGGAAGGAGCGGGAGGGACCGGGGGCACAGATACGCAGTATTTT
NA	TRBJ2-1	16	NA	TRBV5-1	CASSLAWRSSYNEQFF	TGCGCCAGCAGCTTGGCCTGGAGGAGCTCCTACAATGAGCAGTTCTTC
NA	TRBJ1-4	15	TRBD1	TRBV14	CASRRRTGRDEKLFF	TGTGCCAGCAGAAGGAGGACAGGGAGGGATGAAAAACTGTTTTTT
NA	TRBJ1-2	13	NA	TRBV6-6	CASSYGPLEGYTF	TGTGCCAGCAGTTACGGACCGCTCGAGGGCTACACCTTC
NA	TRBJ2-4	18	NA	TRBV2	CASSEPLRATAAKNIQYF	TGTGCCAGCAGTGAACCCTTAAGGGCTACTGCAGCCAAAAACATTCAGTACTTC
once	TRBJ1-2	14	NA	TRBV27	CASSFFREGGGYTF	TGTGCCAGCAGTTTCTTTAGGGAAGGTGGTGGCTACACCTTC
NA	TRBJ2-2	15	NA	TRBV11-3	CASSLGGSYTGELFF	TGTGCCAGCAGCTTAGGGGGGAGCTACACCGGGGAGCTGTTTTTT
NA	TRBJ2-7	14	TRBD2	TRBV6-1	CASSEALRGDEQYF	TGTGCCAGCAGTGAAGCGCTTCGGGGGGACGAGCAGTACTTC
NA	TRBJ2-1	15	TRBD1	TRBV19	CASRTGDVTYNEQFF	TGTGCCAGTAGGACAGGGGATGTGACCTACAATGAGCAGTTCTTC
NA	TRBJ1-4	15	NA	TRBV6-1	CASSGPQSTNEKLFF	TGTGCCAGCAGCGGACCGCAGTCAACTAATGAAAAACTGTTTTTT
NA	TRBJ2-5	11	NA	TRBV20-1	CSGGNGETQYF	TGCAGTGGGGGTAACGGCGAGACCCAGTACTTC
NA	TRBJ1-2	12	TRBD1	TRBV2	CASMEQGYGYTF	TGTGCCAGCATGGAACAGGGGTATGGCTACACCTTC
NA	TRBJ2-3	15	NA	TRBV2	CASSIDTGWANTQYF	TGTGCCAGCAGTATAGATACAGGGTGGGCAAATACGCAGTATTTT
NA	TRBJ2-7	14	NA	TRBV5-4	CASSLGQLNYEQYF	TGTGCCAGCAGCTTGGGACAGTTAAACTACGAGCAGTACTTC
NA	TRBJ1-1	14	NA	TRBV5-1	CASSMRQLNTEAFF	TGCGCCAGCAGCATGCGACAGCTGAACACTGAAGCTTTCTTT
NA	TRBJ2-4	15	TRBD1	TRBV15	CATSRSTGGFNIQYF	TGTGCCACCAGCAGAAGTACAGGGGGCTTTAACATTCAGTACTTC
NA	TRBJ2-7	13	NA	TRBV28	CASSLTRGYEQYF	TGTGCCAGCAGTCTGACGAGAGGCTACGAGCAGTACTTC
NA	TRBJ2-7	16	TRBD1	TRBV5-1	CASSLEPGQGAIEQYF	TGCGCCAGCAGCTTGGAACCGGGACAGGGGGCAATCGAGCAGTACTTC
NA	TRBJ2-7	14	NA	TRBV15	CATSRGGNSYEQYF	TGTGCCACCAGCAGAGGAGGGAACTCCTACGAGCAGTACTTC
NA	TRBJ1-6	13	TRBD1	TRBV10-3	CATRQGPNSPLHF	TGTGCCACCAGACAGGGACCCAATTCACCCCTCCACTTT
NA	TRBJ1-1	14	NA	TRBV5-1	CASSLGMVGTEAFF	TGCGCCAGCAGCTTGGGTATGGTCGGTACTGAAGCTTTCTTT
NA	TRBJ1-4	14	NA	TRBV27	CASRQGNANEKLFF	TGTGCCAGCAGGCAGGGTAACGCTAATGAAAAACTGTTTTTT
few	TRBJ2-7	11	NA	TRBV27	CASSLGYEQYF	TGTGCCAGCAGTTTAGGTTACGAGCAGTACTTC
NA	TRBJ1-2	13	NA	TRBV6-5	CASSYAGQSGYTF	TGTGCCAGCAGTTACGCGGGACAATCTGGCTACACCTTC
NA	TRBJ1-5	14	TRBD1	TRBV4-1	CASSQTGGVQPQHF	TGCGCCAGCAGCCAGACAGGGGGCGTACAGCCCCAGCATTTT
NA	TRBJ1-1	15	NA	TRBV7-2	CASSPRQVGNTEAFF	TGTGCCAGCAGCCCCAGACAGGTGGGGAACACTGAAGCTTTCTTT
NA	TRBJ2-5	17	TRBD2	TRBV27	CASSPVPLAGGLETQYF	TGTGCCAGCAGTCCCGTCCCGCTAGCGGGGGGGCTGGAGACCCAGTACTTC
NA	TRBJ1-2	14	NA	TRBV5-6	CASSFGTVNYGYTF	TGTGCCAGCAGCTTCGGAACCGTGAACTATGGCTACACCTTC
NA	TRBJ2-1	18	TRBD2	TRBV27	CASNPLAGKSFRMDEQFF	TGTGCCAGCAATCCGCTAGCGGGCAAGAGCTTTAGGATGGATGAGCAGTTCTTC
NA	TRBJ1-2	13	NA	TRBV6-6	CASSPRGNYGYTF	TGTGCCAGCAGTCCCAGGGGTAACTATGGCTACACCTTC
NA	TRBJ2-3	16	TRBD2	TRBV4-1	CASSLGTSGSGDTQYF	TGCGCCAGCAGCCTAGGGACTAGCGGGAGTGGAGATACGCAGTATTTT
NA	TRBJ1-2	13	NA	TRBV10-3	CAIRPDRTYGYTF	TGTGCCATCAGACCCGACAGGACCTATGGCTACACCTTC
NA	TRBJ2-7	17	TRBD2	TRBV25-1	CASTLGASSGYSYEQYF	TGTGCCAGCACCCTGGGGGCGTCTAGCGGGTACTCCTACGAGCAGTACTTC
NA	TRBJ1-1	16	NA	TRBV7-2	CASSLAGAGAATEAFF	TGTGCCAGCAGCTTGGCGGGGGCAGGGGCGGCCACTGAAGCTTTCTTT
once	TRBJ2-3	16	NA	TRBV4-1	CASSRSGGGWADTQYF	TGCGCCAGCAGCCGATCCGGGGGAGGTTGGGCAGATACGCAGTATTTT
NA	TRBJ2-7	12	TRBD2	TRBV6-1	CATTSGIWEQYF	TGTGCCACGACTAGCGGGATATGGGAGCAGTACTTC
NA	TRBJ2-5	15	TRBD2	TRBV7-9	CASRSTSGLGETQYF	TGTGCCAGCAGATCCACTAGCGGCCTAGGGGAGACCCAGTACTTC
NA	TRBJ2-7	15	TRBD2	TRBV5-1	CASSDPSGGGNEQYF	TGCGCCAGCAGTGATCCTAGCGGGGGCGGGAACGAGCAGTACTTC
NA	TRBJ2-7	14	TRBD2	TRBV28	CASSSGLAGYEQYF	TGTGCCAGCAGTTCGGGACTAGCGGGCTACGAGCAGTACTTC
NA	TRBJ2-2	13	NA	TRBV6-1	CASSVFSAGELFF	TGTGCCAGCAGTGTTTTCTCCGCCGGGGAGCTGTTTTTT
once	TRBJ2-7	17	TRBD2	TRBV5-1	CASSRTSGGRYTYEQYF	TGCGCCAGCAGTCGGACTAGCGGGGGCCGATACACTTACGAGCAGTACTTC
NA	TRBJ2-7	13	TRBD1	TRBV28	CATRGQGAYEQYF	TGTGCCACCCGGGGACAGGGGGCCTACGAGCAGTACTTC
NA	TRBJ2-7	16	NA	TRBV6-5	CASSYGRGLSSYEQYF	TGTGCCAGCAGTTACGGGAGAGGGCTGTCCTCTTACGAGCAGTACTTC
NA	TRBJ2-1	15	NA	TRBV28	CASSSEALGNNEQFF	TGTGCCAGCAGTTCGGAAGCGCTTGGGAACAATGAGCAGTTCTTC
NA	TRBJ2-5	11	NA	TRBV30	CACDCPETQYF	TGTGCCTGCGACTGCCCGGAGACCCAGTACTTC
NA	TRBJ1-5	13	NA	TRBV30	CAWSVQAGQPQHF	TGTGCCTGGAGTGTACAGGCCGGCCAGCCCCAGCATTTT
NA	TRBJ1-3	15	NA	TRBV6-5	CASSAFGISGNTIYF	TGTGCCAGCAGTGCCTTTGGAATCTCTGGAAACACCATATATTTT
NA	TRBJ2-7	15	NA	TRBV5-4	CASSLGGGGSGEQYF	TGTGCCAGCAGCTTAGGGGGAGGTGGTTCAGGGGAGCAGTACTTC
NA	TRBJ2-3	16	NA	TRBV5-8	CASSLGTGGNTDTQYF	TGTGCCAGCAGCTTAGGGACTGGCGGGAACACAGATACGCAGTATTTT
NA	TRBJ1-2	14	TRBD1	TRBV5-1	CASSPGQGVYGYTF	TGCGCCAGCAGCCCGGGACAGGGGGTCTATGGCTACACCTTC
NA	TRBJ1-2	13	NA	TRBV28	CASSPQGGVARTF	TGTGCCAGCAGCCCACAGGGAGGGGTGGCTAGGACCTTC
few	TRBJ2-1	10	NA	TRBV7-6	CASSRNEQFF	TGTGCCAGCAGCCGAAATGAGCAGTTCTTC
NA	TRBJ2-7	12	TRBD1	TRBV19	CAGGQGVYEQYF	TGTGCCGGAGGACAGGGGGTCTACGAGCAGTACTTC
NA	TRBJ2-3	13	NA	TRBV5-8	CASVMVSTDTQYF	TGTGCCAGCGTAATGGTTAGCACAGATACGCAGTATTTT
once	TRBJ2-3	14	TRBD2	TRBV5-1	CASSPGLATDTQYF	TGCGCCAGCAGCCCGGGACTAGCAACAGATACGCAGTATTTT
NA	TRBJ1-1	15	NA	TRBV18	CASSPTGHPNTEAFF	TGTGCCAGCTCACCGACTGGACACCCGAACACTGAAGCTTTCTTT
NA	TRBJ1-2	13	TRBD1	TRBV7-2	CASSAFDRGGYTF	TGTGCCAGCAGCGCATTCGACAGGGGCGGCTACACCTTC